This is a list of T cell receptor beta chains from one sample in a study of cytomegalovirus exposure and HLA in healthy donors. TCRdb's copy holds only in-frame clones and misses some; the assay was immunoSEQ multiplex PCR. In the table there are some 150,000 clones, roughly 84% of which are singletons. Sequencing was carried out using PBMCs. These receptors all come from a male donor in good health and CMV-seronegative. CDR3s include the opening cysteine and the closing phenylalanine or tryptophan. D genes are given only for firm matches. Size tells how often a clone was seen (once, few, many) or the class of an expanded clone, and some rows leave it out.

TRBV2	.	.	TRBJ1-5	TGTGCCAGCAGTGACTCCCAGCCCCAGCATTTT	CASSDSQPQHF
TRBV2	TRBD2	.	TRBJ2-3	TGTGCCAACCACCTAGCGGACACAGATACGCAGTATTTT	CANHLADTDTQYF
TRBV19	TRBD2	.	TRBJ2-7	TGTGCCAGTAGGCGGGGGAGCTCCTACGAGCAGTACTTC	CASRRGSSYEQYF
TRBV7-2	.	.	TRBJ1-2	TGTGCCAGCAGCTACAATAGAGGGGGCTACACCTTC	CASSYNRGGYTF
TRBV11-2	.	.	TRBJ2-4	TGTGCCAGCAGCCCCTTAGACAGACTAGCCAAAAACATTCAGTACTTC	CASSPLDRLAKNIQYF
TRBV27	.	.	TRBJ1-5	TGTGCCACTTCAGGGGCAGTGAGTCAGCCCCAGCATTTT	CATSGAVSQPQHF
TRBV13	.	.	TRBJ2-5	TGTGCCAGCAGCTACCCTCGGGGGGCTTATGAGACCCAGTACTTC	CASSYPRGAYETQYF
TRBV19	TRBD1	.	TRBJ1-5	TGTGCCAGCGGGGACAGGGGGCCTTATCAGCCCCAGCATTTT	CASGDRGPYQPQHF
TRBV29-1	.	.	TRBJ2-7	TGCAGCGTTGAACCGGGCAGGGGCGACTACGAGCAGTACTTC	CSVEPGRGDYEQYF
TRBV28	.	.	TRBJ1-3	TGTGCCAGCAGTTTCAGTGGACAGGGAAACACCATATATTTT	CASSFSGQGNTIYF
TRBV5-1	TRBD1	once	TRBJ2-2	TGCGCCAGCAGCTTGGGGGACAGGGGTACCGGGGAGCTGTTTTTT	CASSLGDRGTGELFF
TRBV4-1	TRBD2	.	TRBJ2-1	TGCGCCAGCAGCCAAGATAGGGCGGGGGGCGCGTCGGATGAGCAGTTCTTC	CASSQDRAGGASDEQFF
TRBV7-9	.	.	TRBJ1-5	TGTTCCAGCAGCTTGTCGAGAACTCAGCCCCAGCATTTT	CSSSLSRTQPQHF
TRBV18	TRBD1	few	TRBJ2-7	TGTGCCAGCTCATCCATACAGGGGAACTCCTACGAGCAGTACTTC	CASSSIQGNSYEQYF
TRBV19	.	.	TRBJ2-5	TGTGCCAGTAGGGGACAAACCATGGGGACCCAGTACTTC	CASRGQTMGTQYF
TRBV6-1	.	.	TRBJ1-2	TGTGCCAGCAGTGATGGGGACACGTTGGGTGGCTACACCTTC	CASSDGDTLGGYTF
TRBV6-5	.	.	TRBJ2-2	TGTGCCAGCAATGACCAGGGGAACACCGGGGAGCTGTTTTTT	CASNDQGNTGELFF
TRBV6-6	.	.	TRBJ2-3	TGTGCCAGCAGTTTGGACACAGCAGATACGCAGTATTTT	CASSLDTADTQYF
TRBV7-9	.	.	TRBJ2-1	TGTTCCAGCAGCTCCCATATAGGACCCTCGGGGGAGTTCTTC	CSSSSHIGPSGEFF
TRBV5-6	TRBD2	.	TRBJ2-3	TGTGCCAGCAGCTGGACTAGCGGGTATAGCACAGATACGCAGTATTTT	CASSWTSGYSTDTQYF
TRBV27	TRBD1	.	TRBJ1-2	TGTGCCAGCAGCCCTCTTGGGACAGGCGACTATGGCTACACCTTC	CASSPLGTGDYGYTF
TRBV21-1	.	.	TRBJ2-7	TGTGCCAGCATCAAAACGCGGAGGGGGGACAGGGGGCTCTACGAGCAGTACTTC	CASIKTRRGDRGLYEQYF
TRBV9	TRBD1	.	TRBJ1-3	TGTGCCAGCAGCCGGGGACAGAGAAGCTCTGGAAACACCATATATTTT	CASSRGQRSSGNTIYF
TRBV2	.	.	TRBJ2-1	TGTGCCAGCAGTGAGTGGGGGCAGAACAATGAGCAGTTCTTC	CASSEWGQNNEQFF
TRBV19	TRBD2	.	TRBJ2-5	TGTGCCAGTAGTGTCGGACTAGCGGGGGGGCAAGAGACCCAGTACTTC	CASSVGLAGGQETQYF
TRBV19	.	few	TRBJ2-7	TGTGCCAGTATGGGGGGTAACGAGCAGTACTTC	CASMGGNEQYF
TRBV13	TRBD1	few	TRBJ2-7	TGTGCCAGCAGCCGACAGGGTCGGTCCTACGAGCAGTACTTC	CASSRQGRSYEQYF
TRBV11-2	.	.	TRBJ2-7	TGTGCCAGCAGCTTCACGGGTTCCTACGAGCAGTACTTC	CASSFTGSYEQYF
TRBV18	TRBD1	.	TRBJ1-2	TGTGCCAGCTCACCCGACAGGGGTGACTATGGCTACACCTTC	CASSPDRGDYGYTF
TRBV6-5	.	once	TRBJ2-7	TGTGCCAGCAGTTACCCAGGGGTTCCTCACGAGCAGTACTTC	CASSYPGVPHEQYF
TRBV9	.	once	TRBJ1-1	TGTGCCAGCAGCGTTTCAGGGGCCACTGAAGCTTTCTTT	CASSVSGATEAFF
TRBV6-1	.	.	TRBJ2-3	TGTGCCAGCAGTGATCTGGGTCGTCAAGCGGGCCATACGCAGTATTTT	CASSDLGRQAGHTQYF